Described below is a single T cell receptor beta chain sequence and its context. There are a few counts of this clonotype. What this receptor recognizes is not known. Within one base of it there is no much larger clone, and no base qualities were kept. Trimming accounts for 3 bases at V and 1 base at J, while the number of junction bases matched to no gene is 7. Including the terminal cysteine and phenylalanine, the CDR3 comprises 16 residues. Here the CDR3 DNA is all that survives: 48 bases in frame from base 1. CDR1 and CDR2 are read off the germline V gene as MNHNS and SASEGT. This sample was taken from a study of blood T cells in healthy people across ages (dated by TCRdb to between 2014 and 2016). As for the study more broadly: In model experiments, template switching captured about one uniquely barcoded TCR beta cDNA molecule for every two T cells. The donors were split into four age groups: young (average 16 years), middle-aged (around 37), aged (62) and long-lived (82). Donors of different ages were randomly distributed across sequencing lanes to avoid experimental bias. Two additional independent replicas of 1 million unique cDNA reads from the same blood draw were analyzed for two donors (one aged 18 to 30 and one aged 80 or older). The study measured age-related changes in TCR beta repertoire diversity using deep sequencing normalized with unique cDNA molecular identifiers.

Overall study outcomes, separate from this receptor: Because the CMV infection status of the donors was unknown, age-related changes in expanded clonotypes may potentially have been confounded. Bulk unsorted PBMC profiling prevented conclusive comparison of naive and antigen-experienced compartments. Estimates of total diversity based on one million sequenced T cells were considered lower bounds and underestimates. The long-lived group showed more naive CD4+ T cells, fewer expanded clones and increased TCR diversity than the aged group, suggesting age selection. As age increased, observed TCR beta diversity per million T cells dropped in a roughly linear way, and a significant reduction was already evident by age approximately 40. A strong correlation was found between observed TCR beta diversity and the percentage of naive T cells measured by flow cytometry.

Donors were around 37 systemically healthy Caucasian individuals from Russia aged roughly 6 to 100 years. Ten milliliters of peripheral blood were drawn from each donor into EDTA-treated Vacutainer tubes. Ficoll-Paque density-gradient centrifugation was used to isolate PBMCs, with at least 6.5 million obtained per sample. Total RNA was extracted from PBMCs with Trizol reagent, with at least 5.5 micrograms obtained per sample. For every donor, an aliquot of PBMCs went through flow cytometry to measure the percentages of naive CD45RAhigh/CD27high T cells. Library preparation used 5' RACE. The second PCR ran for roughly 6 to 11 cycles and used a J-beta primer mix along with a sample-barcoded 5' primer. A unique molecular identifier was introduced onto each TCR beta cDNA molecule by a template-switch 5' adaptor carrying 12 random nucleotides. Each sample yielded at least 2.5 million CDR3-containing paired-end reads. First-strand cDNA was synthesized from all RNA with the Mint cDNA synthesis kit, primed by a TRBC-specific oligonucleotide. Following uracil-DNA glycosylase treatment, all cDNA underwent a first 18-cycle PCR with the universal primers M1SS and BC2_uni_R. Concerning the study's data processing: For normalization, 1 million high-quality reads were randomly selected from each sample, with every read carrying a distinct molecular identifier. Reads sharing molecular identifiers were discarded rather than binned into consensus sequences. MiTCR, with a Q25 quality threshold and the strictest error-elimination algorithm, was used for CDR3 identification, clonotype clustering and error correction. A nonparametric unseen species model with Euler transformation was used to estimate a lower bound on total TCR beta diversity. TCRdb reworked the public reads: Q25 trimming with fastp, MiXCR clone assembly, productive beta chains retained. Every distinct CDR3 protein forms one entry, paired with its most common genes and DNA. TCRdb's processing, not the study's, gives the V and J calls here. The sample yields 1.8 million or so distinct CDR3 sequences; roughly two fifths were counted once. Clones ranked in the top ten supply more than 20% of the sample.

The chain joins TRBV6-1 to TRBJ2-7, with 9 central nucleotides matching TRBD1. The sample taken for sequencing was blood. The sequence was obtained from a human donor in good health. The DNA sequence reads TGTGCCAGCAGTGAGATGGGACAGGGTATGTCCTACGAGCAGTACTTC. Translated, this gives CASSEMGQGMSYEQYF.